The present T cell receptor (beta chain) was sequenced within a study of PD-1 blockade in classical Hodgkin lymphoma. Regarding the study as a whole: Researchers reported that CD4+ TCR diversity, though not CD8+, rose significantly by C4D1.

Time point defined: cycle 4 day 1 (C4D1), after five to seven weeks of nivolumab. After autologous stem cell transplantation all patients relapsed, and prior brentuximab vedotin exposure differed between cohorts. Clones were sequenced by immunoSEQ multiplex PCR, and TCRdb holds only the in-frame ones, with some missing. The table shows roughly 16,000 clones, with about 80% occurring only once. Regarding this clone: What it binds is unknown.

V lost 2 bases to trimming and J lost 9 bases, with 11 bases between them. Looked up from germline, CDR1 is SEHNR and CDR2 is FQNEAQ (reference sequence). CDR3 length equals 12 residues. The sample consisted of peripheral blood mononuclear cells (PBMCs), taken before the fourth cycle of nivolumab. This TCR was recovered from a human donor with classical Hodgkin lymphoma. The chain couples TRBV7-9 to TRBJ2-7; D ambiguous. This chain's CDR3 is CASSLYGEVQYF. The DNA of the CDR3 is TGTGCCAGCAGCTTATATGGGGAAGTGCAGTACTTC. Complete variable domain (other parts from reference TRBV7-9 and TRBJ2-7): DTGVSQNPRHKITKRGQNVTFRCDPISEHNRLYWYRQTLGQGPEFLTYFQNEAQLEKSRLLSDRFSAERPKGSFSTLEIQRTEQGDSAMYLCASSLYGEVQYFGPGTRLTVT.